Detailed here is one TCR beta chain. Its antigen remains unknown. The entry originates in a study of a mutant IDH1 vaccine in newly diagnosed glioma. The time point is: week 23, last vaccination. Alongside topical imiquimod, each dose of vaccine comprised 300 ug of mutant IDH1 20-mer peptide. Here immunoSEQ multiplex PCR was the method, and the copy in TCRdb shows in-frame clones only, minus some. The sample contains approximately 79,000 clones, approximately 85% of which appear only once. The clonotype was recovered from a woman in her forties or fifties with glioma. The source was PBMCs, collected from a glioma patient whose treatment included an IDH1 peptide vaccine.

The CDR3 DNA follows: TGTGCCAGCAGCCCGCTTGGGGGGTACAATGAGCAGTTCTTC. This gives the protein CASSPLGGYNEQFF. This chain uses TRBV13 with TRBJ2-1; tentative D call: TRBD2 (6 bases). This CDR3 region has 14 residues. Trimming stripped 5 bases from V and 4 bases from J, with 12 bases between. From germline, CDR1 is PRHDT and CDR2 FYEKMQ (reference sequence).